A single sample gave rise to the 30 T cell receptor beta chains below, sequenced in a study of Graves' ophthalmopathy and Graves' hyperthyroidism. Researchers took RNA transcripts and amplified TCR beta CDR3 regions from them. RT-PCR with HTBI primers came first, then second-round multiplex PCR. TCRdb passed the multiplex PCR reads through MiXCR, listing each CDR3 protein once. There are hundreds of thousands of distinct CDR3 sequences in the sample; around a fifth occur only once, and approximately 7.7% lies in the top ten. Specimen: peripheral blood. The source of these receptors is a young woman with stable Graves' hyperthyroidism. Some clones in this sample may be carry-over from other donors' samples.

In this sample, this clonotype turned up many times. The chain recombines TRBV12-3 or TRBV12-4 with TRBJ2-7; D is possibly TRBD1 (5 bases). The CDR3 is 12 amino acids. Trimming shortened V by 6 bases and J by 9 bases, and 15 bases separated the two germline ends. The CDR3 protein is CASSLPGSGQYF. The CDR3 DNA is TGTGCCAGCAGCCTCCCAGGGTCCGGGCAGTACTTC.

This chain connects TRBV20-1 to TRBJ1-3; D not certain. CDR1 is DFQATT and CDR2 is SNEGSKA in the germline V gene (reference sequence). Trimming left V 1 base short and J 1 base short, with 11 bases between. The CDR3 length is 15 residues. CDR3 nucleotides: TGCAGTGCTAGAGTAGAGGCCGCATCTGGAAACACCATATATTTT. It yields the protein CSARVEAASGNTIYF.

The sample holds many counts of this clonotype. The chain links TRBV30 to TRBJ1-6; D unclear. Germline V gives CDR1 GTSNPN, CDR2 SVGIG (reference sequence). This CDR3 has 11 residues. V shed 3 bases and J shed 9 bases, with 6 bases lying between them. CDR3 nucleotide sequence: TGTGCCTGGAGCGAAGGTTCACCCCTCCACTTT. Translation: CAWSEGSPLHF. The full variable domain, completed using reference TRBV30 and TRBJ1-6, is SQTIHQWPATLVQPVGSPLSLECTVEGTSNPNLYWYRQAAGRGLQLLFYSVGIGQISSEVPQNLSASRPQDRQFILSSKKLLLSDSGFYLCAWSEGSPLHFGNGTRLTVT.

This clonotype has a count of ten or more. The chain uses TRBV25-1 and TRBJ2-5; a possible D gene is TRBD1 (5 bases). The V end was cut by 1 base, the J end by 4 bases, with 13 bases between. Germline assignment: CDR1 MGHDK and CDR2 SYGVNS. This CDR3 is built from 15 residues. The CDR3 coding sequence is TGTGCCAGCAGTGAATTAGGGGCGTTGGGAGAGACCCAGTACTTC. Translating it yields CASSELGALGETQYF.

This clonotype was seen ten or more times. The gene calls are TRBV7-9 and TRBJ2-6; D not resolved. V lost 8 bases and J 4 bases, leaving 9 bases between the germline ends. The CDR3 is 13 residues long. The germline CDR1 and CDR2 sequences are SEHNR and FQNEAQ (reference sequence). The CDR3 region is CASGVSGANVLTF. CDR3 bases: TGTGCCAGCGGAGTATCAGGGGCCAACGTCCTGACTTTC.

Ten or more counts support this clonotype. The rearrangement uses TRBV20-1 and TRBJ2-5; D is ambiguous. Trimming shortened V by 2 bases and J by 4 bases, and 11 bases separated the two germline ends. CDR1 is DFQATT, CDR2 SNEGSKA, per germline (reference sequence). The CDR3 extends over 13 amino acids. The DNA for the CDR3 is TGCAGTGCTAGACCATCTAAACCAGAGACCCAGTACTTC. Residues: CSARPSKPETQYF.

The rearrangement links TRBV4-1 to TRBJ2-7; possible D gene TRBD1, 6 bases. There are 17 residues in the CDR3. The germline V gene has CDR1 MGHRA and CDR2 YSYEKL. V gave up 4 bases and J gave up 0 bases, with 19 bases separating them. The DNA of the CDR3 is TGCGCCAGCAGCCGCGTCGCTGGGCAGGGGAGCTCCTACGAGCAGTACTTC. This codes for CASSRVAGQGSSYEQYF.

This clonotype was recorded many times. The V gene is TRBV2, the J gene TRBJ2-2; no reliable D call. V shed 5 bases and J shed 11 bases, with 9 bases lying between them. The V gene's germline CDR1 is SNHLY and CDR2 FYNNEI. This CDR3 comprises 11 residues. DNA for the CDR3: TGTGCCAGCAGTACTGCAAGAGAGCTGTTTTTT. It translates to CASSTARELFF.

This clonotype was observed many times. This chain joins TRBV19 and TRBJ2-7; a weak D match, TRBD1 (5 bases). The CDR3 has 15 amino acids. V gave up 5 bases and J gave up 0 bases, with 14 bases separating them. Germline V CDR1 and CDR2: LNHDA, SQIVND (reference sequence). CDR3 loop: CASSPETANSYEQYF. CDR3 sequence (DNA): TGTGCCAGTAGTCCCGAGACAGCGAACTCCTACGAGCAGTACTTC.

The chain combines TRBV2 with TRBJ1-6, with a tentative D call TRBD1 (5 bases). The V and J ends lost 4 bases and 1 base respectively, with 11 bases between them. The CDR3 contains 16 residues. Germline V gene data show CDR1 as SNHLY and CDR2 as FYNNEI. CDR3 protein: CASSGGRGSYNSPLHF. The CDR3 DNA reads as TGTGCCAGCAGTGGGGGACGGGGATCCTATAATTCACCCCTCCACTTT. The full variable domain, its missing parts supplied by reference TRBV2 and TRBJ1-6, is EPEVTQTPSHQVTQMGQEVILRCVPISNHLYFYWYRQILGQKVEFLVSFYNNEISEKSEIFDDQFSVERPDGSNFTLKIRSTKLEDSAMYFCASSGGRGSYNSPLHFGNGTRLTVT.

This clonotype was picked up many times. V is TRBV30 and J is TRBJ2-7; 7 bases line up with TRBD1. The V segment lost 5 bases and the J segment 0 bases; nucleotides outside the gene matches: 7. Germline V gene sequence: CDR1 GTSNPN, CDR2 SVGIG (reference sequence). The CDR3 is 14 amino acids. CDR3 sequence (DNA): TGTGCCTGGGGGTACAGGGGAAGCTCCTACGAGCAGTACTTC. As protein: CAWGYRGSSYEQYF.

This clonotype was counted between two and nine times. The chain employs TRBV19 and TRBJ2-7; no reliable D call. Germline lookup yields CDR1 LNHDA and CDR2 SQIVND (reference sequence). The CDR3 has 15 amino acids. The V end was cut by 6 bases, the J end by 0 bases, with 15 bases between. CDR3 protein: CASSGAAFSSYEQYF. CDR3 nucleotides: TGTGCCAGTAGCGGCGCCGCGTTCAGCTCCTACGAGCAGTACTTC.

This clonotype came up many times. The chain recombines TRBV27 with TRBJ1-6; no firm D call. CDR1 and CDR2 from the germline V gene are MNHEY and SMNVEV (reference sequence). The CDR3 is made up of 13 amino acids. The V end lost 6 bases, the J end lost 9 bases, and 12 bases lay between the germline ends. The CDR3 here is CASSGQLGSPLHF. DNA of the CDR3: TGTGCCAGCAGCGGTCAACTGGGTTCACCCCTCCACTTT.

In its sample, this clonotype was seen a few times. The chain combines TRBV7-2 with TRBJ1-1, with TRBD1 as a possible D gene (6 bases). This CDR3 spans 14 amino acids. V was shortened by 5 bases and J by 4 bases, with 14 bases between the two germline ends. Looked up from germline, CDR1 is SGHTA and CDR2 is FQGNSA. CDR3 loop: CASSTRQARTEAFF. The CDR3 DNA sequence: TGTGCCAGCAGCACGCGACAGGCCCGCACTGAAGCTTTCTTT.

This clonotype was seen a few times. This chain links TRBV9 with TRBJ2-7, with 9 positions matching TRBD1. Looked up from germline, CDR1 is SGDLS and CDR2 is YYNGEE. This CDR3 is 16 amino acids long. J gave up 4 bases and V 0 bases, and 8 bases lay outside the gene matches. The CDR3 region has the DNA TGTGCCAGCAGCGTAGCTGGACAGGGGACGATGTACGAGCAGTACTTC. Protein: CASSVAGQGTMYEQYF. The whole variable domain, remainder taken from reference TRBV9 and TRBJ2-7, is DSGVTQTPKHLITATGQRVTLRCSPRSGDLSVYWYQQSLDQGLQFLIQYYNGEERAKGNILERFSAQQFPDLHSELNLSSLELGDSALYFCASSVAGQGTMYEQYFGPGTRLTVT.

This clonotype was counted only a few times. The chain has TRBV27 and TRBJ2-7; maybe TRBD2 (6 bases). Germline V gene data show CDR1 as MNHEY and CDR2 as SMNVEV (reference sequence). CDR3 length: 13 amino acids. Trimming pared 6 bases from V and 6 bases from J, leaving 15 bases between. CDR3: CASRGRERGEQYF. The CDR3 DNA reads TGTGCCAGCAGGGGACGGGAGAGGGGCGAGCAGTACTTC.

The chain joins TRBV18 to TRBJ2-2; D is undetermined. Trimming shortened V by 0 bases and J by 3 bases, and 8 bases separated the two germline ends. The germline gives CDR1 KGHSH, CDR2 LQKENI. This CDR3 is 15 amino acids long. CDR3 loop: CASSPPNGDTGELFF. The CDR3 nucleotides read TGTGCCAGCTCACCACCAAATGGGGACACCGGGGAGCTGTTTTTT. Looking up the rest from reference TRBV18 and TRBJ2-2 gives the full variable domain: NAGVMQNPRHLVRRRGQEARLRCSPMKGHSHVYWYRQLPEEGLKFMVYLQKENIIDESGMPKERFSAEFPKEGPSILRIQQVVRGDSAAYFCASSPPNGDTGELFFGEGSRLTVL.

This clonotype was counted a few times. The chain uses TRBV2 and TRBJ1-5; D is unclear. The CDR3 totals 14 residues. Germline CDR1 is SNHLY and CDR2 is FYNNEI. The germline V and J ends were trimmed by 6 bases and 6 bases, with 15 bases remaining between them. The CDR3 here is CASRSQPSFQPQHF. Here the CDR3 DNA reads TGTGCCAGCAGATCTCAGCCCAGTTTTCAGCCCCAGCATTTT.

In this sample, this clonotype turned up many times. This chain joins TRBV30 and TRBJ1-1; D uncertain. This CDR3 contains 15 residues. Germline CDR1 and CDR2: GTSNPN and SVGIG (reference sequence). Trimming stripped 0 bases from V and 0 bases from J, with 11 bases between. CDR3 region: CAWSVKVILNTEAFF. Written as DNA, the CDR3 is TGTGCCTGGAGTGTAAAGGTAATATTGAACACTGAAGCTTTCTTT. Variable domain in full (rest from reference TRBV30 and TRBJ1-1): SQTIHQWPATLVQPVGSPLSLECTVEGTSNPNLYWYRQAAGRGLQLLFYSVGIGQISSEVPQNLSASRPQDRQFILSSKKLLLSDSGFYLCAWSVKVILNTEAFFGQGTRLTVV.

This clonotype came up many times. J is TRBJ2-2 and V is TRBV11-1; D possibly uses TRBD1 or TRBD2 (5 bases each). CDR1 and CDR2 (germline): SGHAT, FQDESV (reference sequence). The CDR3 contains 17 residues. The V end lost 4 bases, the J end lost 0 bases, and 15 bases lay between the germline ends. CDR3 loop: CASSYDPGPPNTGELFF. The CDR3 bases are TGTGCCAGCAGCTATGATCCGGGGCCCCCGAACACCGGGGAGCTGTTTTTT.

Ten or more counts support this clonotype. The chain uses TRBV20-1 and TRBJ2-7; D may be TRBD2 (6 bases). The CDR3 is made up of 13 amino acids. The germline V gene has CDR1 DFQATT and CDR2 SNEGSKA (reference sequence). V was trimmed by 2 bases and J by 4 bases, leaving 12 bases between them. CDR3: CSARRGNSYEQYF. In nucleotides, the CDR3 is TGCAGTGCTAGACGGGGGAACTCTTACGAGCAGTACTTC.

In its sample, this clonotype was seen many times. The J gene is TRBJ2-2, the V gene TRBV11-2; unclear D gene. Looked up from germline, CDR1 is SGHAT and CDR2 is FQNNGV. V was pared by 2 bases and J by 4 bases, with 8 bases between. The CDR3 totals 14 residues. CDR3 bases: TGTGCCAGCAGCTTACCAGGAACCACCGGGGAGCTGTTTTTT. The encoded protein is CASSLPGTTGELFF.

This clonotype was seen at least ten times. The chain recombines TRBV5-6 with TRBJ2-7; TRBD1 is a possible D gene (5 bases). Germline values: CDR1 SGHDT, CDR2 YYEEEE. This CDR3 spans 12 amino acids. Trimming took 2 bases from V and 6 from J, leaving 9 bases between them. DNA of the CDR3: TGTGCCAGCAGCTTCTGGGGCAGCGAGCAGTACTTC. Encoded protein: CASSFWGSEQYF.

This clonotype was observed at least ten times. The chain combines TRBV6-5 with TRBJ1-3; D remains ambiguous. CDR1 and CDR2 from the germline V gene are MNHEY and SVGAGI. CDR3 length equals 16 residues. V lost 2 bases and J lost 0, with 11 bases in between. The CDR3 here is CASSYAGGSSGNTIYF. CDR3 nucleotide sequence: TGTGCCAGCAGTTACGCAGGAGGGAGCTCTGGAAACACCATATATTTT.

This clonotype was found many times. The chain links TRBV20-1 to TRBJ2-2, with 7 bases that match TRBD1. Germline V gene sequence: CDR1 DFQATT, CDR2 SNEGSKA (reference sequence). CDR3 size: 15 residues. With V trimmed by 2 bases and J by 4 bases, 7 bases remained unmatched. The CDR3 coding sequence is TGCAGTGCTAGACCTCGGGACAGATTCACCGGGGAGCTGTTTTTT. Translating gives CSARPRDRFTGELFF.

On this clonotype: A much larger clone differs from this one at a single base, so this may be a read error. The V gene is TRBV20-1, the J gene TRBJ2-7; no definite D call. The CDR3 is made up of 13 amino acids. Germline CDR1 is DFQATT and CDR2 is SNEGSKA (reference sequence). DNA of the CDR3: TGCAGTGCTAGGGGGTACTTTTCCTACGAGCTGTACTTC. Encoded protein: CSARGYFSYELYF.

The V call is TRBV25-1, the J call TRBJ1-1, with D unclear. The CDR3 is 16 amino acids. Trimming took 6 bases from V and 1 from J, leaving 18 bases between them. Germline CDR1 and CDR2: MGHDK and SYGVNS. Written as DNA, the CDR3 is TGTGCCAGCAGGGGTGGTACTCGGGCAGGGAACACTGAAGCTTTCTTT. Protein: CASRGGTRAGNTEAFF.

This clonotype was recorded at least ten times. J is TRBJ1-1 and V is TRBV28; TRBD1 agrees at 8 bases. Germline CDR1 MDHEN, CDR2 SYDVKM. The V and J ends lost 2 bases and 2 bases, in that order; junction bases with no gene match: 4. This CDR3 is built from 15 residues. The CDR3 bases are TGTGCCAGCAGTTTACCAGGGGGCGAAAACACTGAAGCTTTCTTT. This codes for CASSLPGGENTEAFF.

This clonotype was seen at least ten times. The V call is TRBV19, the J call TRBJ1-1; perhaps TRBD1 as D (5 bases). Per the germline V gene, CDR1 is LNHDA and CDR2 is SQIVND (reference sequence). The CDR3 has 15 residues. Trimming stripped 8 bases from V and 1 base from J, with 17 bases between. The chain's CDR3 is CASQEVGTPNTEAFF. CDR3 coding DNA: TGTGCCAGTCAAGAAGTTGGGACTCCGAACACTGAAGCTTTCTTT. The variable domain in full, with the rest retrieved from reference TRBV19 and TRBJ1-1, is DGGITQSPKYLFRKEGQNVTLSCEQNLNHDAMYWYRQDPGQGLRLIYYSQIVNDFQKGDIAEGYSVSREKKESFPLTVTSAQKNPTAFYLCASQEVGTPNTEAFFGQGTRLTVV.

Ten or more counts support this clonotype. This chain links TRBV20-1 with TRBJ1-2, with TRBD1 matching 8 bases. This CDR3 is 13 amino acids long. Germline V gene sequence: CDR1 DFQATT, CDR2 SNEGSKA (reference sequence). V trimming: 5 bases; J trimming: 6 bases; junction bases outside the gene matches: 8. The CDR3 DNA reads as TGCAGTGCTGAGGAAGACAGGGGAGATGGCTACACCTTC. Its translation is CSAEEDRGDGYTF.